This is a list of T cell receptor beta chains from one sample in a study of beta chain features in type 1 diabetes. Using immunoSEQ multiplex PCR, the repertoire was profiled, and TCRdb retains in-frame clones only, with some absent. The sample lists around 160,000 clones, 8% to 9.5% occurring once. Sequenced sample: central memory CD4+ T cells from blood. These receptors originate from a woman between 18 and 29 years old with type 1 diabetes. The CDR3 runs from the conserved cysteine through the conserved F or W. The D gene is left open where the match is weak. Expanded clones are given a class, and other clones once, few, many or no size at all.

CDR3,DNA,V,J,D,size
CASSAGGGGGNEQFF,TGTGCCAGCAGTGCCGGCGGGGGGGGTGGCAATGAGCAGTTCTTC,TRBV28,TRBJ2-1,TRBD2,few
CASSPPGGWDEQFF,TGTGCCAGCTCACCTCCAGGGGGCTGGGATGAGCAGTTCTTC,TRBV18,TRBJ2-1,TRBD1,many
CASSLVGTYSQETQYF,TGTGCCAGCAGCTTAGTTGGGACATATTCCCAAGAGACCCAGTACTTC,TRBV7-2,TRBJ2-5,-,few
CASSPGKQGGQPQHF,TGCGCCAGCAGCCCGGGAAAACAGGGTGGGCAGCCCCAGCATTTT,TRBV4-3,TRBJ1-5,-,-
CASSLTYSYNEQFF,TGCGCCAGCAGCTTGACTTACTCCTACAATGAGCAGTTCTTC,TRBV5-1,TRBJ2-1,-,few
CASSPDGGSSYNEQFF,TGCGCCAGCAGCCCGGACGGGGGAAGCTCCTACAATGAGCAGTTCTTC,TRBV5-1,TRBJ2-1,-,-
CASKGTVSGNTIYF,TGTGCCAGTAAGGGGACAGTCTCTGGAAACACCATATATTTT,TRBV19,TRBJ1-3,TRBD1,-
CASRGTGKDGYTF,TGTGCCAGCAGGGGTACAGGGAAAGATGGCTACACCTTC,TRBV6-5,TRBJ1-2,-,few
CASSRRGYGTEAFF,TGTGCCAGCAGCCGCAGGGGGTACGGCACTGAAGCTTTCTTT,TRBV7-2,TRBJ1-1,TRBD1,-
CASSPRRGVYNEQFF,TGTGCCAGCAGCCCCCGGCGGGGGGTCTACAATGAGCAGTTCTTC,TRBV7-2,TRBJ2-1,TRBD2,-
CASSDDYAGETQYF,TGTGCCAGCAGTGATGACTATGCTGGAGAGACCCAGTACTTC,TRBV28,TRBJ2-5,-,few
CASSPLTSTDTQYF,TGTGCCAGCAGCCCTCTTACTAGCACAGATACGCAGTATTTT,TRBV7-2,TRBJ2-3,-,-
CASSRGQDQPQHF,TGCGCCAGCTCCAGGGGGCAAGATCAGCCCCAGCATTTT,TRBV5-1,TRBJ1-5,TRBD1,few
CASSLTSAGGTDTQYF,TGTGCCAGCAGCCTAACTAGCGCGGGGGGCACAGATACGCAGTATTTT,TRBV7-2,TRBJ2-3,TRBD2,few
CASTSGRAGVTDTQYF,TGTGCCAGCACTAGCGGGAGGGCCGGGGTCACAGATACGCAGTATTTT,TRBV7-2,TRBJ2-3,TRBD2,-
CATSIEGNQPQHF,TGTGCCACCAGCATTGAGGGCAATCAGCCCCAGCATTTT,TRBV15,TRBJ1-5,-,-
CASSVWRGETQYF,TGTGCCAGCAGTGTCTGGAGGGGAGAGACCCAGTACTTC,TRBV2,TRBJ2-5,-,-
CASSKGMNTEAFF,TGTGCCAGCTCTAAGGGGATGAACACTGAAGCTTTCTTT,TRBV7-2,TRBJ1-1,-,few
CASSRDRESYEQYF,TGCGCCAGCAGCCGGGACAGGGAGTCCTACGAGCAGTACTTC,TRBV4-3,TRBJ2-7,TRBD1,-
CAWSATDRGSGEKLFF,TGTGCCTGGAGTGCAACTGACAGGGGATCTGGGGAAAAACTGTTTTTT,TRBV30,TRBJ1-4,TRBD1,-
CASRLENTEAFF,TGCGCCAGCAGACTAGAGAACACTGAAGCTTTCTTT,TRBV5-1,TRBJ1-1,-,-
CASSIGAGATDTQYF,TGTGCCAGCAGTATTGGAGCGGGGGCCACAGATACGCAGTATTTT,TRBV7-2,TRBJ2-3,TRBD2,-
CASTRQGPNQPQHF,TGTGCCAGCACCCGACAGGGCCCCAATCAGCCCCAGCATTTT,TRBV5-6,TRBJ1-5,TRBD1,-
CASSLTGTGELFF,TGTGCCAGTAGTCTCACAGGGACCGGGGAGCTGTTTTTT,TRBV19,TRBJ2-2,-,-
CASSLSGGAHNEQFF,TGTGCCAGCAGCCTTAGCGGGGGGGCCCATAATGAGCAGTTCTTC,TRBV7-2,TRBJ2-1,TRBD2,-
CASSPTSGSLPEQYF,TGTGCCAGCAGCCCTACTAGCGGGAGTTTACCCGAGCAGTACTTC,TRBV11-1,TRBJ2-7,TRBD2,-
CAWSSLDTSHYEQYF,TGTGCCTGGAGTTCCCTCGACACTTCCCACTACGAGCAGTACTTC,TRBV30,TRBJ2-7,-,-
CASSLAGAGGNTIYF,TGTGCCAGCAGTTTGGCGGGGGCCGGTGGAAACACCATATATTTT,TRBV28,TRBJ1-3,-,few
CASSLQRAGEQFF,TGTGCCAGCAGCTTACAGCGAGCCGGTGAGCAGTTCTTC,TRBV11-2,TRBJ2-1,-,few
CASSLNRNQPQHF,TGCGCCAGCAGCCTAAATCGGAATCAGCCCCAGCATTTT,TRBV4-3,TRBJ1-5,-,-
CAASSIGSQETQYF,TGTGCCGCCAGTAGTATCGGGTCCCAAGAGACCCAGTACTTC,TRBV19,TRBJ2-5,-,-
CASSSTSGDGYTF,TGTGCCAGTAGTTCCACGAGCGGGGATGGCTACACCTTC,TRBV19,TRBJ1-2,-,few
CASSGAGSGNTQYF,TGTGCCAGCAGCGGGGCAGGCAGCGGGAATACGCAGTATTTT,TRBV7-9,TRBJ2-3,TRBD2,few
CASSPISYRGSYNEQFF,TGTGCCAGCAGCCCCATTAGTTATCGGGGCTCCTACAATGAGCAGTTCTTC,TRBV7-2,TRBJ2-1,-,few
CAISEVAGLAGGDNEQFF,TGTGCCATCAGTGAAGTAGCGGGACTAGCGGGAGGAGATAATGAGCAGTTCTTC,TRBV10-3,TRBJ2-1,TRBD2,-
CAISESTGSYEQYF,TGTGCCATCAGTGAGTCCACAGGTTCCTACGAGCAGTACTTC,TRBV10-3,TRBJ2-7,-,-
CAISDRSGMGGYTF,TGTGCCATCAGTGATAGGTCAGGGATGGGCGGCTACACCTTC,TRBV10-3,TRBJ1-2,-,-
CASSDLGQEIYNEQFF,TGTGCCAGCAGTGATCTAGGACAGGAAATATACAATGAGCAGTTCTTC,TRBV25-1,TRBJ2-1,TRBD1,few
CASSPGGDQNIQYF,TGTGCCAGCTCACCAGGAGGCGACCAAAACATTCAGTACTTC,TRBV18,TRBJ2-4,-,few
CASSAHKPEQYF,TGTGCCAGCAGCGCCCACAAACCCGAGCAGTACTTC,TRBV7-9,TRBJ2-7,-,few
CASRRDRAGEQYF,TGTGCCAGCAGGAGGGACAGGGCGGGGGAGCAGTACTTC,TRBV25-1,TRBJ2-7,TRBD1,-
CASRKQGGMNTEAFF,TGTGCCAGCAGGAAACAGGGGGGTATGAACACTGAAGCTTTCTTT,TRBV6-5,TRBJ1-1,TRBD1,-
CASSTRIAGGAYEQYF,TGTGCCAGCAGCACCAGAATAGCGGGAGGCGCTTACGAGCAGTACTTC,TRBV7-9,TRBJ2-7,TRBD2,-
CASSFSQGETQYF,TGTGCCAGCAGCTTCTCGCAGGGAGAGACCCAGTACTTC,TRBV7-2,TRBJ2-5,-,few
CASSLLGGVGPSYEQYF,TGTGCCAGCAGTTTATTGGGCGGGGTGGGACCCTCCTACGAGCAGTACTTC,TRBV28,TRBJ2-7,-,few
CAWAGTSGRETQYF,TGTGCCTGGGCCGGGACTAGCGGGAGAGAGACCCAGTACTTC,TRBV30,TRBJ2-5,TRBD2,few
CASSYSTGWKDTQYF,TGTGCCAGCAGTTATTCTACAGGGTGGAAAGATACGCAGTATTTT,TRBV6-5,TRBJ2-3,-,few
CASSPPTGLAGEGDTQYF,TGTGCCAGCAGCCCTCCGACCGGGCTAGCGGGGGAGGGAGATACGCAGTATTTT,TRBV7-2,TRBJ2-3,TRBD2,many
CASSLVGAAGQYF,TGTGCCAGCAGCTTGGTCGGCGCAGCCGGGCAGTACTTC,TRBV5-4,TRBJ2-5,-,-